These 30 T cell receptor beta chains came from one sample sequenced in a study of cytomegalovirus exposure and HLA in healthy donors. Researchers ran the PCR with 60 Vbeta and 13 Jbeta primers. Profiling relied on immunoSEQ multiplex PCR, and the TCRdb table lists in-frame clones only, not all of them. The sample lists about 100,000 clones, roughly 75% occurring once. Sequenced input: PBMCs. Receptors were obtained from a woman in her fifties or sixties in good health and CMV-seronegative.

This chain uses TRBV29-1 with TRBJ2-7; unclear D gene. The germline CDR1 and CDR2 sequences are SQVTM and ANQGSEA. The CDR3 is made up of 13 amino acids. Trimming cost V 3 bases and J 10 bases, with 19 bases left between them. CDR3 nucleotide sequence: TGCAGCGTTGAGGCGAGTTTAGGAGCCAGTCAGTACTTC. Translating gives CSVEASLGASQYF.

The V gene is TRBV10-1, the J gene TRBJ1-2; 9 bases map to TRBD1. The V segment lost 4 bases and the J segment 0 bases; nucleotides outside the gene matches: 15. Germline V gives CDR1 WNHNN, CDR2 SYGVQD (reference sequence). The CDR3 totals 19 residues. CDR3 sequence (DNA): TGCGCCAGCAGTGTGAGGGCCGTGGGACAGGGTCCAGCTAACTATGGCTACACCTTC. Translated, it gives CASSVRAVGQGPANYGYTF.

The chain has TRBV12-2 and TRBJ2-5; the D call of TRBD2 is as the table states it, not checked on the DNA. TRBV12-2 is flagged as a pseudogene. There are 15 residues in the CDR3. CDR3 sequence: CASLLRRRALETQYF. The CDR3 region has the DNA TGTGCAAGTCTCCTAAGGCGGAGGGCCTTGGAGACCCAGTACTTC.

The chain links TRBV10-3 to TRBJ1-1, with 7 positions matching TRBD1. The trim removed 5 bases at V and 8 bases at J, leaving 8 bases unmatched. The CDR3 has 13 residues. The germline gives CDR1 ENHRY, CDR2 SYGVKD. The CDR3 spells CAISSAKQGEAFF. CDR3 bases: TGTGCCATCAGTTCAGCCAAACAGGGGGAAGCTTTCTTT.

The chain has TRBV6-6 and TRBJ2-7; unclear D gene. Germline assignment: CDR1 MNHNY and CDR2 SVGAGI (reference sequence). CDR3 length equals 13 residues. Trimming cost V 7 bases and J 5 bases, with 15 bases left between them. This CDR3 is CASNLGPMDEQYF. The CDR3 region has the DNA TGTGCCAGCAACCTAGGCCCTATGGACGAGCAGTACTTC.

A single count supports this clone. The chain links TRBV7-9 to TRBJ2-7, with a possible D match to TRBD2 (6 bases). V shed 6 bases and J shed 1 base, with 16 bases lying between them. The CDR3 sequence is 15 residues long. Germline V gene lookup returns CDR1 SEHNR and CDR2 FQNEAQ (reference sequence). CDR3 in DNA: TGTGCCAGCAGTCAACACGGGACTGATTCCTACGAGCAGTACTTC. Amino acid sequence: CASSQHGTDSYEQYF.

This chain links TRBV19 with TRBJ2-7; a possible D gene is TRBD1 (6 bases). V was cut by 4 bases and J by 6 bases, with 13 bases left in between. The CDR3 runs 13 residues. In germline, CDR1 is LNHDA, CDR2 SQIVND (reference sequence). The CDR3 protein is CASSNNRESEQYF. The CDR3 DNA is TGTGCCAGTAGTAATAACAGGGAGTCCGAGCAGTACTTC.

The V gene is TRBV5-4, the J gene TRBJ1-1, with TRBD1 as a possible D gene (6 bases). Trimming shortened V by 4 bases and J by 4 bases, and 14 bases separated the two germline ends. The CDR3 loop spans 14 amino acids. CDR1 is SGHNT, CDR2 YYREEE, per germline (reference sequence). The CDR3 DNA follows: TGTGCCAGCAGCCTAGAACAGGGTCTCACTGAAGCTTTCTTT. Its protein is CASSLEQGLTEAFF.

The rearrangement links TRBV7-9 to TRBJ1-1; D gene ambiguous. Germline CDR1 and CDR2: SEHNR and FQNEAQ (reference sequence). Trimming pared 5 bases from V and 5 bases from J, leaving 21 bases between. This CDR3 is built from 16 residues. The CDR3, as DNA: TGTGCCAGCAGCGTTTCCGGGATGGGTTTTTTGACTGAAGCTTTCTTT. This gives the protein CASSVSGMGFLTEAFF.

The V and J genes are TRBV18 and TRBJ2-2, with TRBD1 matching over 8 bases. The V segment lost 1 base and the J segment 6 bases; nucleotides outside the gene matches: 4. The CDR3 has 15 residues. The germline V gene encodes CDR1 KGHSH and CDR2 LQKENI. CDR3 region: CASSPQTGASGELFF. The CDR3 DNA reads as TGTGCCAGCTCACCACAGACAGGGGCATCCGGGGAGCTGTTTTTT.

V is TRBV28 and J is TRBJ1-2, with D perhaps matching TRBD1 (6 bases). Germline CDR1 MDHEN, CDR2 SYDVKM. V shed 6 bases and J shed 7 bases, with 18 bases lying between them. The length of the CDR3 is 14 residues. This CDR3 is CASRGAQGSLGYTF. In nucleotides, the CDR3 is TGTGCCAGCAGGGGGGCACAGGGCTCGCTTGGCTACACCTTC.

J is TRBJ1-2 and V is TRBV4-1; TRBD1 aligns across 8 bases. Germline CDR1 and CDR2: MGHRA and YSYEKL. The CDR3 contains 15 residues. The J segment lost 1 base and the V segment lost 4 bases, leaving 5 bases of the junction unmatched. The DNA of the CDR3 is TGCGCCAGCAGCCCACAGACAGGGGATAACTATGGCTACACCTTC. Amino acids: CASSPQTGDNYGYTF.

This chain's CDR3 is CASSSGSTWTEAFF. The CDR3 nucleotides read TGTGCCAGCAGCTCTGGATCGACTTGGACTGAAGCTTTCTTT. This chain connects TRBV7-2 to TRBJ1-1; no reliable D call. The CDR3 sequence is 14 residues long. V was shortened by 4 bases and J by 5 bases, with 14 bases between the two germline ends. Germline CDR1 and CDR2: SGHTA and FQGNSA.

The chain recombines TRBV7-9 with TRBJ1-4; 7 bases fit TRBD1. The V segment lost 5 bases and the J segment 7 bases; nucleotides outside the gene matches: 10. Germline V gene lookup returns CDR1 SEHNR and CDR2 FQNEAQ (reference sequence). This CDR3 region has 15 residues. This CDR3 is CASSPQRQGVEKLFF. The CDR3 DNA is TGTGCCAGCAGCCCCCAAAGACAGGGAGTTGAAAAACTGTTTTTT.

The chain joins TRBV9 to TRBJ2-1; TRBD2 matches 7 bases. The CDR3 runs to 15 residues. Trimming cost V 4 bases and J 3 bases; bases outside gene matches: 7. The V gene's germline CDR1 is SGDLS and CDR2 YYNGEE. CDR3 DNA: TGTGCCAGCAGCTCAACGGGGGGTTTCTACAATGAGCAGTTCTTC. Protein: CASSSTGGFYNEQFF.

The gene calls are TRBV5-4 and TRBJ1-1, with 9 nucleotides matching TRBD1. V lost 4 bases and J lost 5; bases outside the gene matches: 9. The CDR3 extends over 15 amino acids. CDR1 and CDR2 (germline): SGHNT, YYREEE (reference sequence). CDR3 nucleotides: TGTGCCAGCAGCACTGGACAGGGGATGAGGACTGAAGCTTTCTTT. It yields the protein CASSTGQGMRTEAFF. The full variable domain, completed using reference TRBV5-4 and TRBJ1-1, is ETGVTQSPTHLIKTRGQQVTLRCSSQSGHNTVSWYQQALGQGPQFIFQYYREEENGRGNFPPRFSGLQFPNYSSELNVNALELDDSALYLCASSTGQGMRTEAFFGQGTRLTVV.

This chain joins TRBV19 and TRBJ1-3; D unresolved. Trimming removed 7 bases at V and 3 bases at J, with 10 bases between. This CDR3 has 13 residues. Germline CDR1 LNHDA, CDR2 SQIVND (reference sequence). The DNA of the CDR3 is TGTGCCAGTAATTCGGGGAATGGAAACACCATATATTTT. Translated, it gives CASNSGNGNTIYF.

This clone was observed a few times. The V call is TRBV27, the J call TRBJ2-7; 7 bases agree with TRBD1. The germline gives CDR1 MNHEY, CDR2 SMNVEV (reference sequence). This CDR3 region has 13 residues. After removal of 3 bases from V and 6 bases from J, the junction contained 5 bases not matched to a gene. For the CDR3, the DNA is TGTGCCAGCAGTTTGAAAACAGGGGCCGAGCAGTACTTC. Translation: CASSLKTGAEQYF.

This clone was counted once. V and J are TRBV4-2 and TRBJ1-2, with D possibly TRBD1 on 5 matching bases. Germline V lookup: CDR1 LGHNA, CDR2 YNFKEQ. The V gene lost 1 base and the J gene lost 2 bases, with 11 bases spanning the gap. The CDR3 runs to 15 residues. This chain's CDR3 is CASSQGLGGNYGYTF. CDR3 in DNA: TGTGCCAGCAGCCAAGGTTTGGGGGGGAACTATGGCTACACCTTC.

CDR3 in DNA: TGTGCCAGCAGTGACACACCACAGGGGTTGCATGGCTACACCTTC. Translated: CASSDTPQGLHGYTF. The V call is TRBV6-4, the J call TRBJ1-2; TRBD1 matches 7 bases. Losses at the gene ends were 2 bases for V and 6 bases for J; bases not matched to a gene: 9. CDR1 is MRHNA, CDR2 SNTAGT, per germline. The CDR3 sequence is 15 residues long.

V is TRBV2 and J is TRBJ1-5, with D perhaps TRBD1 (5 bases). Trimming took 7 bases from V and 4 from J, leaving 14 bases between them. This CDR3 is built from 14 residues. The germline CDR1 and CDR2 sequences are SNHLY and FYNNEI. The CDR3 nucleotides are TGTGCCAGCACCGAATGGGGGGGGAATCAGCCCCAGCATTTT. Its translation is CASTEWGGNQPQHF.

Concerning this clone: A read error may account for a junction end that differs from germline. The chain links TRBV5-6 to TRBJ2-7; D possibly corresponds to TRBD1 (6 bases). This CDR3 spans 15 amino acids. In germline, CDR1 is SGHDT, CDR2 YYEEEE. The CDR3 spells CASSPPRGISCEQYF. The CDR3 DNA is TGTGCCAGCAGCCCCCCGAGGGGGATTTCCTGCGAGCAGTACTTC.

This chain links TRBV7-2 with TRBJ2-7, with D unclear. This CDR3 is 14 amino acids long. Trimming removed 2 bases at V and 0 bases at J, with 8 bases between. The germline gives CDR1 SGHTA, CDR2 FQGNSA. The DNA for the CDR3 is TGTGCCAGCAGCTTATCACTGCTCTCCTACGAGCAGTACTTC. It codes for CASSLSLLSYEQYF.

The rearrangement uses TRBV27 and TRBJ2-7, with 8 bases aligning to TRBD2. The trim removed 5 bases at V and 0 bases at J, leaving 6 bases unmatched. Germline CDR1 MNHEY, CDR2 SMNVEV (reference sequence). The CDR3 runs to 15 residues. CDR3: CASSLAGGASYEQYF. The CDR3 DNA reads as TGTGCCAGCAGTCTCGCGGGAGGCGCCTCCTACGAGCAGTACTTC.

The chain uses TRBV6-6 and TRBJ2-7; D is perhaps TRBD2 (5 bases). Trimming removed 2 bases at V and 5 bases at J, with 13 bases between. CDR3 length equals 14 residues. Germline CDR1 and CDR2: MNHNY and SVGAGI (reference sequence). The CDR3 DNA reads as TGTGCCAGCAGTTACCTTCCGGTGAGGGACGAGCAGTACTTC. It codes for CASSYLPVRDEQYF.

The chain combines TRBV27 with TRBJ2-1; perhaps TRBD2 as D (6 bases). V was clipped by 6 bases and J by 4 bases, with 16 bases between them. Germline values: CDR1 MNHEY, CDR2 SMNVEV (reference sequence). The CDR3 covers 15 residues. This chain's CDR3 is CASSSGSGWYNEQFF. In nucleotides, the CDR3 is TGTGCCAGCAGCTCTGGGAGCGGGTGGTACAATGAGCAGTTCTTC.

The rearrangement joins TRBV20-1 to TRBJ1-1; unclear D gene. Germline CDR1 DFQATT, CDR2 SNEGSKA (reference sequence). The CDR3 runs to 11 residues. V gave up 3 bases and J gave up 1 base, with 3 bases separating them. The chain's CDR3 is CSARRNTEAFF. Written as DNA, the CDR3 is TGCAGTGCTAGGAGGAACACTGAAGCTTTCTTT.

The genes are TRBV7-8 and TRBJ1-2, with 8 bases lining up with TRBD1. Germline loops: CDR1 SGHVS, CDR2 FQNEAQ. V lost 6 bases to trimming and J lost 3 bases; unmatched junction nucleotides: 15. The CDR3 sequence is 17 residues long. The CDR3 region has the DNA TGTGCCAGCAGGCGAGGGCGGGACAGGATAGACCACTATGGCTACACCTTC. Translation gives CASRRGRDRIDHYGYTF.

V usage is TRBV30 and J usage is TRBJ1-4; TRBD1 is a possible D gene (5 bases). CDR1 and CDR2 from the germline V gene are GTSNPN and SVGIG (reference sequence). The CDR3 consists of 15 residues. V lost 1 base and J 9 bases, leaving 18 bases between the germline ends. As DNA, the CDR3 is TGTGCCTGGAGTGCCCCGGGGACTCTGGGTCAAAAACTGTTTTTT. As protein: CAWSAPGTLGQKLFF.

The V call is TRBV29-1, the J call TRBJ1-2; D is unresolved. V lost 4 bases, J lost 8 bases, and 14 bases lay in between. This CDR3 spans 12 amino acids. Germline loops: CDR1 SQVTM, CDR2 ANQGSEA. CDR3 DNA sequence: TGCAGCGTTGGAGGGAATATCAACGGCTACACCTTC. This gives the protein CSVGGNINGYTF. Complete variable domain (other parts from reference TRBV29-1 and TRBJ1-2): SAVISQKPSRDICQRGTSLTIQCQVDSQVTMMFWYRQQPGQSLTLIATANQGSEATYESGFVIDKFPISRPNLTFSTLTVSNMSPEDSSIYLCSVGGNINGYTFGSGTRLTVV.